A selection of T cell receptor beta chains follows, all from one sample in a study of tumor-infiltrating lymphocytes in glioblastoma multiforme. In TCRdb, the multiplex PCR reads were re-called with MiXCR into one record per CDR3 protein. The sample has around 8,800 distinct CDR3 sequences; about 70% are singletons. Input material: brain tumor tissue. Receptors were obtained from a male donor with glioblastoma. CDR3s include the opening cysteine and the closing phenylalanine or tryptophan. The D gene is left open where the match is weak. Clone sizes are given selectively: once, few, many, or a class where the clone is expanded.

few,TRBV12-3/TRBV12-4,-,TRBJ2-7,TGTGCCAGCAGTTTAAGGCCGGGAGAGCAGTACTTC,CASSLRPGEQYF
-,TRBV6-5,TRBD1,TRBJ2-4,TGTGCCAGCAGTACTTCCGGGACAGGGGTTAAGATTCAGTACTTC,CASSTSGTGVKIQYF
medium-sized,TRBV5-1,TRBD1,TRBJ2-1,TGCGCCAGCAGCCTAGGGACAGGGAGCGATGAGCAGTTCTTC,CASSLGTGSDEQFF
-,TRBV11-2,TRBD1,TRBJ1-1,TGTACCAGCAGCTCCTCTTTACAGGGGGGAAGCACTGAAGCTTTCTTT,CTSSSSLQGGSTEAFF
-,TRBV20-1,-,TRBJ1-1,TGCAGTGCTAGAGATGGGGACACTGAAGCTTTCTTT,CSARDGDTEAFF
-,TRBV11-2,-,TRBJ1-1,TGTGCCAGCAGCTTAGGCTTGAGGGACACTGAAGCTTTCTTT,CASSLGLRDTEAFF
-,TRBV11-2,-,TRBJ1-1,TGTGCCAGCAGCTTTAGTTGGGAGAACACTGAAGCTTTCTTT,CASSFSWENTEAFF
-,TRBV20-1,TRBD2,TRBJ2-1,TGCAGTGCTAGGGGACTAGCGGGATCAAATGAGCAGTTCTTC,CSARGLAGSNEQFF
-,TRBV11-2,TRBD2,TRBJ2-3,TGTGCCAGCAGGAGACTAGCGGGAGATACGCAGTATTTT,CASRRLAGDTQYF
-,TRBV11-2,TRBD2,TRBJ2-1,TGTGCCACCGGGACTAGCGGGGGGACCAATGAGCAGTTCTTC,CATGTSGGTNEQFF
-,TRBV20-1,TRBD1,TRBJ2-1,TGCAGTGCTACTGATGGGACAGGGGCGGGGGAGCAGTTCTTC,CSATDGTGAGEQFF
-,TRBV6-5,-,TRBJ2-2,TGTGCCAGCAGTTACTCGAACCCGAGACTACCTAACACCGGGGAGCTGTTTTTT,CASSYSNPRLPNTGELFF
-,TRBV6-5,TRBD2,TRBJ2-1,TGTGCCAGCAGTGCAAGGGGACGGGGGGCCTACAATGAGCAGTTCTTC,CASSARGRGAYNEQFF
-,TRBV29-1,-,TRBJ2-7,TGCAGCGTTGAGGTCCAACCCTACGAGCAGAACTTC,CSVEVQPYEQNF
-,TRBV25-1,-,TRBJ1-1,TGTGCCAGCAGTGAATTACTCTCAAGAGCCACTGAAGCTTTCTTT,CASSELLSRATEAFF
-,TRBV20-1,-,TRBJ2-3,TGCAGTGCCCTACGGACAGGGACTACCCTTATTACGCAGTATTTC,CSALRTGTTLITQYF
-,TRBV20-1,-,TRBJ2-3,TGCGGTCCCCTGATAGGGGAAGGGACAGATACGCAGTATTTT,CGPLIGEGTDTQYF
once,TRBV11-2,-,TRBJ1-1,TGTGCCAGCAGCTTAGGGCGGGGTCTCACTGAAACTTTCTTT,CASSLGRGLTETFF
-,TRBV27,-,TRBJ2-7,TGTGCCAGCAGGATGGGCCAAGGGGTCTACGAGCAGTACTTC,CASRMGQGVYEQYF
-,TRBV11-2,-,TRBJ2-2,TGTGCCAGCACCCCCTCATTCTGCCAAGGTCTAGCGATAAACACCGGGGAGCTGTTTTTT,CASTPSFCQGLAINTGELFF
-,TRBV4-1,-,TRBJ1-6,TGCGCCGGCCAAAACCTGGCATCTGGTGTTTCACCCCACCACTTT,CAGQNLASGVSPHHF
once,TRBV11-2,-,TRBJ1-1,TGTGCCGGCAGCTTGGGGACTGAAGCTTTCTTT,CAGSLGTEAFF